The T cell receptor (beta chain) under discussion was sequenced for a study of T cell responses to AZD1222 COVID-19 vaccine. Whole-study findings and limits: At baseline, just 5 or 6 AZD1222 recipients tested seropositive. A reported finding is that nearly half of spike-specific TCRs target unmutated variant regions. Spike-specific TCR breadth and depth went up after people got two AZD1222 doses. CD4 TCRs associated with vaccination spanned spike, dominating at 160-218 and 743-854.

Worth noting for this clone: Its antigen is unknown.

Here immunoSEQ multiplex PCR was the method, and the copy in TCRdb shows in-frame clones only, minus some. The data show 90,000 to 120,000 clones, roughly 90% seen once. The material was peripheral blood, obtained on day 0 of AZD1222 vaccination. The TCR originated in an adult in good health.

The DNA of the CDR3 is TGTGCCAGCAGTCTCCCCCTACTTTGGAACACTGAAGCTTTCTTT. Its translation is CASSLPLLWNTEAFF. The J gene is TRBJ1-1, the V gene TRBV28; D unresolved. The CDR3 has 15 amino acids. V was clipped by 5 bases and J by 1 base, with 14 bases between them. The germline V gene has CDR1 MDHEN and CDR2 SYDVKM.